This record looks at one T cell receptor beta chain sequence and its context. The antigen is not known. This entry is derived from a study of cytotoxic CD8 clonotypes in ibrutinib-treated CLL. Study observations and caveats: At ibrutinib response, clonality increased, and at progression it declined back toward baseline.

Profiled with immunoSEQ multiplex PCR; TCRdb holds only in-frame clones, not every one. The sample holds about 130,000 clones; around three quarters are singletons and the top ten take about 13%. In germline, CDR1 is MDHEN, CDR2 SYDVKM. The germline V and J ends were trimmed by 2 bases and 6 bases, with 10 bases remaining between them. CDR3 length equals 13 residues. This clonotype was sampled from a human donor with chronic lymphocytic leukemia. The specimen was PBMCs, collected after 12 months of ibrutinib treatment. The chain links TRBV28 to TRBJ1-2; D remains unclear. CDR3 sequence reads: CASSLTSADGYTF. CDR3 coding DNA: TGTGCCAGCAGTTTAACGTCAGCGGATGGCTACACCTTC.